This passage covers 21 T cell receptor beta chains from one sample sequenced in a study of blood T cell repertoires in COVID-19. Sequencing used immunoSEQ multiplex PCR; TCRdb keeps in-frame clones, though not all of them. The sample yields 200,000 to 250,000 clones, around four fifths seen once. Sequenced: peripheral blood. Every receptor here comes from a man over 45 with active or convalescent COVID-19.

This clone occurred once. J is TRBJ1-2 and V is TRBV29-1; D perhaps matches TRBD1 (5 bases). The V end lost 6 bases, the J end lost 5 bases, and 13 bases lay between the germline ends. The CDR3 totals 12 residues. CDR1 and CDR2 (germline): SQVTM, ANQGSEA. The CDR3 region has the DNA TGCAGCGTGGGGGGACGGCATTATGGCTACACCTTC. It is translated as CSVGGRHYGYTF.

The chain links TRBV7-9 to TRBJ1-5, with TRBD1 matching over 7 bases. Germline assignment: CDR1 SEHNR and CDR2 FQNEAQ (reference sequence). The CDR3 length is 15 residues. The junction had 8 bases not matched to a gene; V was cut back by 5 bases and J by 4 bases. Here the CDR3 reads CASSETGVGNQPQHF. CDR3 coding DNA: TGTGCCAGCAGCGAAACAGGGGTAGGGAATCAGCCCCAGCATTTT.

V usage is TRBV27 and J usage is TRBJ1-5; TRBD1 matches 8 bases. The V segment lost 4 bases and the J segment 4 bases; nucleotides outside the gene matches: 12. Per the germline V gene, CDR1 is MNHEY and CDR2 is SMNVEV (reference sequence). The CDR3 contains 17 residues. The CDR3 spells CASSSQTGTGSNQPQHF. CDR3 DNA sequence: TGTGCCAGCAGTTCACAAACCGGGACAGGCTCTAATCAGCCCCAGCATTTT.

The rearrangement links TRBV5-6 to TRBJ1-3, with a tentative D call TRBD1 (5 bases). This CDR3 spans 15 amino acids. CDR1 and CDR2 from the germline V gene are SGHDT and YYEEEE. The V end was cut by 2 bases, the J end by 0 bases, with 9 bases between. CDR3 protein: CASSLPGISGNTIYF. The CDR3 nucleotides are TGTGCCAGCAGCTTACCAGGGATCTCTGGAAACACCATATATTTT. The complete variable domain, with remaining parts taken from reference TRBV5-6 and TRBJ1-3, reads DAGVTQSPTHLIKTRGQQVTLRCSPKSGHDTVSWYQQALGQGPQFIFQYYEEEERQRGNFPDRFSGHQFPNYSSELNVNALLLGDSALYLCASSLPGISGNTIYFGEGSWLTVV.

The chain combines TRBV3-1 (or the pseudogene TRBV3-2) with TRBJ1-4, with 8 nucleotides matching TRBD1. Germline V gene data show CDR1 as LGHDT and CDR2 as YNNKEL (reference sequence). J gave up 0 bases and V 4 bases, and 10 bases lay outside the gene matches. The CDR3 loop spans 18 amino acids. The CDR3 spells CASSRRQGRYATNEKLFF. CDR3 DNA: TGTGCCAGCAGCCGACGACAGGGGCGATATGCAACTAATGAAAAACTGTTTTTT.

This clone showed up just once. The CDR3 loop reads CASRETAALHF. For the CDR3, the DNA is TGTGCCAGCAGGGAGACCGCGGCCCTCCACTTT. This rearrangement joins TRBV28 to TRBJ1-6; D remains ambiguous. The CDR3 extends over 11 amino acids. Germline V gene data show CDR1 as MDHEN and CDR2 as SYDVKM. Deletions cut 6 bases from V and 14 bases from J, with 11 bases between.

The rearrangement links TRBV7-2 to TRBJ2-7; 10 bases are shared with TRBD2. The length of the CDR3 is 15 residues. J lost 6 bases, V lost 4 bases, and 9 bases had no gene match. Germline lookup yields CDR1 SGHTA and CDR2 FQGNSA. CDR3 loop: CASSSSGGPAGEQYF. The CDR3 coding sequence is TGTGCCAGCAGCTCTAGCGGGGGACCGGCGGGCGAGCAGTACTTC.

This clone was seen ten or more times. The chain employs TRBV7-9 and TRBJ2-5; perhaps TRBD2 as D (5 bases). Germline-derived CDR1 and CDR2 are SEHNR and FQNEAQ (reference sequence). V was pared by 0 bases and J by 2 bases, with 7 bases between. This CDR3 has 14 amino acids. CDR3 coding DNA: TGTGCCAGCAGCTTAGCACTAGAACAAGAGACCCAGTACTTC. This sequence encodes CASSLALEQETQYF.

This sequence joins TRBV6-1 and TRBJ2-4; possible D gene TRBD1, 5 bases. There are 15 residues in the CDR3. CDR1 and CDR2 (germline): MNHNS, SASEGT. Trimming took 3 bases from V and 13 from J, leaving 22 bases between them. As DNA, the CDR3 is TGTGCCAGCAGTGATTTCCTAACGGACACGGGTGGGCAGTACTTC. Translating it yields CASSDFLTDTGGQYF.

This rearrangement joins TRBV6-2 or TRBV6-3 to TRBJ2-1; 8 bases map to TRBD2. This CDR3 is 14 amino acids long. Looked up from germline, CDR1 is MNHEY and CDR2 is SVGEGT. Trimming at V came to 4 bases and at J to 2 bases, leaving 1 base not matched to a gene. CDR3 DNA: TGTGCCAGCAGTTTTAGCGGGACCTACAATGAGCAGTTCTTC. It yields the protein CASSFSGTYNEQFF.

The genes are TRBV4-3 and TRBJ1-1, with unresolved D. The CDR3 is 14 amino acids. The ends were cut back, 1 base at V and 1 base at J, with 7 bases in the middle. The germline gives CDR1 LGHNA, CDR2 YSLEER. The DNA for the CDR3 is TGCGCCAGCAGCCAAGTCCAGTGGAACACTGAAGCTTTCTTT. Translating it yields CASSQVQWNTEAFF.

This chain connects TRBV19 to TRBJ1-3, with D perhaps matching TRBD1 (5 bases). Trimming pared 5 bases from V and 0 bases from J, leaving 11 bases between. Germline CDR1 is LNHDA and CDR2 is SQIVND (reference sequence). This CDR3 is built from 15 residues. The CDR3 coding sequence is TGTGCCAGTAGTTTGACGGACATCTCTGGAAACACCATATATTTT. As protein: CASSLTDISGNTIYF.

The V call is TRBV2, the J call TRBJ1-2, with 7 bases lining up with TRBD1. In germline, CDR1 is SNHLY, CDR2 FYNNEI. J gave up 0 bases and V 1 base, and 2 bases lay outside the gene matches. The CDR3 is made up of 15 amino acids. CDR3 loop: CASSEEGTANYGYTF. CDR3 sequence (DNA): TGTGCCAGCAGTGAAGAAGGGACAGCTAACTATGGCTACACCTTC.

The table lists this clone with a count of one. The gene calls are TRBV2 and TRBJ2-6; TRBD1 aligns across 9 bases. This CDR3 is built from 16 residues. The germline V gene has CDR1 SNHLY and CDR2 FYNNEI. The CDR3 DNA reads TGTGCTCGGTCCGGGACAGGGCACTCTGGGGCCAACGTCCTGACTTTC. Amino acids: CARSGTGHSGANVLTF.

The chain couples TRBV5-6 to TRBJ2-2; D remains ambiguous. The CDR3 consists of 14 residues. Deletions cut 2 bases from V and 1 base from J, with 6 bases between. Germline V gene data show CDR1 as SGHDT and CDR2 as YYEEEE. The CDR3 nucleotides read TGTGCCAGCAGCTTCGGTCAGAACACCGGGGAGCTGTTTTTT. This gives the protein CASSFGQNTGELFF.

This sequence joins TRBV28 and TRBJ2-4; 7 positions match TRBD2. This CDR3 contains 15 residues. J was trimmed by 0 bases and V by 7 bases; bases with no gene match: 6. Germline V gene lookup returns CDR1 MDHEN and CDR2 SYDVKM. The CDR3 here is CASMGGILAKNIQYF. DNA of the CDR3: TGTGCCAGCATGGGGGGGATTCTAGCCAAAAACATTCAGTACTTC.

Only one count was recorded for this clone. The V call is TRBV15, the J call TRBJ2-7; 9 nucleotides line up with TRBD1. The V gene end was trimmed by 0 bases and the J gene end by 1 base; junction bases not matched to a gene: 4. From germline, CDR1 is LNHNV and CDR2 YYDKDF (reference sequence). The CDR3 runs 16 residues. The CDR3 nucleotides are TGTGCCACCAGCAGAGATCTGGACAGGGGATCCTACGAGCAGTACTTC. Its translation is CATSRDLDRGSYEQYF.

The V and J genes are TRBV15 and TRBJ2-3, with D possibly TRBD2 on 6 matching bases. The V end was cut by 1 base, the J end by 1 base, with 12 bases between. Germline-derived CDR1 and CDR2 are LNHNV and YYDKDF (reference sequence). The CDR3 spans 16 residues. CDR3 DNA sequence: TGTGCCACCAGCAGAGCCCCGGGAGAAGGCACAGATACGCAGTATTTT. The encoded protein is CATSRAPGEGTDTQYF.

This chain joins TRBV15 and TRBJ2-7, with D possibly TRBD2 on 5 matching bases. The CDR3 is 13 amino acids. V was cut by 8 bases and J by 3 bases, with 14 bases left in between. Germline CDR1 reads LNHNV; CDR2 reads YYDKDF (reference sequence). The CDR3 here is CATSATGDYEQYF. In DNA, the CDR3 is TGTGCCACCTCAGCTACCGGGGACTACGAGCAGTACTTC.

The chain carries TRBV9 and TRBJ1-1, with 8 positions matching TRBD1. Germline CDR1 is SGDLS and CDR2 is YYNGEE. V lost 0 bases and J lost 1; bases outside the gene matches: 5. This CDR3 spans 16 amino acids. The CDR3 nucleotides are TGTGCCAGCAGCGTAGTAACAGGGGGACGGAACACTGAAGCTTTCTTT. Its protein is CASSVVTGGRNTEAFF. The entire variable domain, with the rest obtained from reference TRBV9 and TRBJ1-1, is as follows: DSGVTQTPKHLITATGQRVTLRCSPRSGDLSVYWYQQSLDQGLQFLIQYYNGEERAKGNILERFSAQQFPDLHSELNLSSLELGDSALYFCASSVVTGGRNTEAFFGQGTRLTVV.

The chain employs TRBV7-9 and TRBJ1-2, with a possible D match to TRBD1 (5 bases). The CDR3 is 16 amino acids. The germline V and J ends were trimmed by 1 base and 2 bases, with 14 bases remaining between them. Per germline, CDR1 SEHNR and CDR2 FQNEAQ (reference sequence). The CDR3 coding sequence is TGTGCCAGCAGCTTAGAGTGGTTCCGGGGGAACTATGGCTACACCTTC. It codes for CASSLEWFRGNYGYTF.